Listed here are 25 T cell receptor beta chains from one sample, sequenced in a study of blood T cell repertoires in COVID-19 (dated by TCRdb to 2018 to 2020). Library preparation employed the immunoSEQ multiplex PCR assay. The immuneACCESS repertoire file appears here via TCRdb, limited to in-frame rearrangements. These files lack a portion of the clones; in checked studies, under half of the deficit traces to unresolved V genes, and the cause of the others is not known. The sample profile shows roughly 60,000 clones; roughly 82% of them were found once. The ten largest clones add up to 5.6% of the sample. The specimen sequenced was peripheral blood. Receptor source: a woman aged 60-75 years with acute or convalescent COVID-19.

The chain has TRBV15 and TRBJ2-5, with a weak D call TRBD2 (5 bases). Per germline, CDR1 LNHNV and CDR2 YYDKDF (reference sequence). The CDR3 length is 13 residues. V was shortened by 4 bases and J by 3 bases, with 9 bases between the two germline ends. CDR3 DNA: TGTGCCACCAGCAAGGCGGGTGAAGAGACCCAGTACTTC. Translation gives CATSKAGEETQYF.

The gene calls are TRBV19 and TRBJ2-5; D is uncertain. The CDR3 length is 13 residues. Per germline, CDR1 LNHDA and CDR2 SQIVND (reference sequence). V lost 3 bases and J 2 bases, leaving 7 bases between the germline ends. The CDR3, as DNA: TGTGCCAGTAGTATTGCACAACAAGAGACCCAGTACTTC. Its translation: CASSIAQQETQYF.

The J gene is TRBJ2-3, the V gene TRBV9, with TRBD2 as a possible D gene (7 bases). Trimming took 2 bases from V and 7 from J, leaving 14 bases between them. This CDR3 region has 14 residues. The germline gives CDR1 SGDLS, CDR2 YYNGEE. The DNA for the CDR3 is TGTGCCAGCAGCGTGGCGGGGGCACGGAATACGCAGTATTTT. Encoded protein: CASSVAGARNTQYF.

This clone has just one count. This chain joins TRBV10-3 and TRBJ1-1; 7 nucleotides match TRBD1. J was trimmed by 4 bases and V by 6 bases; bases with no gene match: 8. CDR1 ENHRY and CDR2 SYGVKD come from the germline V gene. This CDR3 contains 14 residues. CDR3 region: CAIRGTGVGTEAFF. As DNA, the CDR3 is TGTGCCATCAGGGGTACAGGGGTGGGCACTGAAGCTTTCTTT.

The rearrangement links TRBV2 to TRBJ1-2; TRBD1 is a possible D gene (5 bases). The CDR3 runs to 12 residues. CDR1 SNHLY and CDR2 FYNNEI come from the germline V gene. V shed 7 bases and J shed 8 bases, with 14 bases lying between them. CDR3 bases: TGTGCCAGCACGGGGGAGGGAAAAGGCTACACCTTC. This translates into CASTGEGKGYTF.

V usage is TRBV18 and J usage is TRBJ1-6, with 8 bases that match TRBD1. From germline, CDR1 is KGHSH and CDR2 LQKENI. This CDR3 comprises 14 residues. J lost 9 bases, V lost 6 bases, and 7 bases had no gene match. CDR3 residues: CASSPDRGVSPLHF. DNA of the CDR3: TGTGCCAGCTCTCCTGACAGGGGAGTTTCACCCCTCCACTTT.

This rearrangement joins TRBV18 to TRBJ1-5; 9 nucleotides line up with TRBD1. Germline V lookup: CDR1 KGHSH, CDR2 LQKENI. This CDR3 is 16 amino acids long. V shed 6 bases and J 0 bases; nucleotides not matched to a gene: 6. The DNA of the CDR3 is TGTGCCAGCTCCGGGACAGGGACTAATAGCAATCAGCCCCAGCATTTT. Its translation is CASSGTGTNSNQPQHF.

The chain has TRBV30 and TRBJ1-2; D is undetermined. V shed 3 bases and J shed 10 bases, with 12 bases lying between them. Germline V CDR1 and CDR2: GTSNPN, SVGIG (reference sequence). This CDR3 has 11 amino acids. This chain's CDR3 is CAWSFQAVYTF. CDR3 sequence (DNA): TGTGCCTGGAGCTTTCAGGCCGTCTACACCTTC.

This chain uses TRBV10-3 with TRBJ2-7; 9 bases are a match to TRBD1. Germline loops: CDR1 ENHRY, CDR2 SYGVKD. The V gene end was trimmed by 6 bases and the J gene end by 2 bases; junction bases not matched to a gene: 2. CDR3 length: 13 amino acids. The CDR3 nucleotides are TGTGCCATCAGGGGGACAGGGACCTACGAGCAGTACTTC. Its translation is CAIRGTGTYEQYF.

The chain has TRBV18 and TRBJ1-3; 8 bases map to TRBD1. Germline CDR1 reads KGHSH; CDR2 reads LQKENI. The CDR3 length is 14 residues. Trimming took 3 bases from V and 9 from J; bases not matched to a gene: 7. The CDR3 region has the DNA TGTGCCAGCTCACCCGAGACAGGGGCCGCCACCATATATTTT. This gives the protein CASSPETGAATIYF.

This chain connects TRBV30 to TRBJ1-2; possible D gene TRBD1, 6 bases. V lost 7 bases, J lost 2 bases, and 11 bases lay in between. The CDR3 spans 12 residues. Germline loops: CDR1 GTSNPN, CDR2 SVGIG (reference sequence). This CDR3 is CALTGTNYGYTF. CDR3 sequence (DNA): TGTGCCTTAACAGGGACCAACTATGGCTACACCTTC.

The chain employs TRBV4-2 and TRBJ1-6; the D is unclear. V dropped 0 bases and J dropped 10 bases, with 10 bases sitting between them. The CDR3 length is 14 residues. CDR1 is LGHNA, CDR2 YNFKEQ, per germline. CDR3 nucleotide sequence: TGTGCCAGCAGCCAAGATACGACAAACTCACCCCTCCACTTT. This codes for CASSQDTTNSPLHF.

This clone was recorded a few times. The rearrangement links TRBV4-1 to TRBJ1-4; 9 nucleotides match TRBD1. The CDR3 consists of 17 residues. Germline assignment: CDR1 MGHRA and CDR2 YSYEKL. V lost 1 base, J lost 5 bases, and 8 bases stayed unmatched. CDR3 amino acids: CASSQGDRAGGNEKLFF. CDR3 DNA: TGCGCCAGCAGCCAAGGGGACAGGGCCGGGGGGAATGAAAAACTGTTTTTT.

The gene calls are TRBV18 and TRBJ2-3; D might be TRBD1 (5 bases). The CDR3 extends over 17 amino acids. Per germline, CDR1 KGHSH and CDR2 LQKENI. Trimming removed 0 bases at V and 0 bases at J, with 13 bases between. CDR3 loop: CASSPPWTSGSTDTQYF. In nucleotides, the CDR3 is TGTGCCAGCTCACCACCATGGACCTCAGGGAGCACAGATACGCAGTATTTT.

Only a few counts were recorded for this clone. The rearrangement links TRBV18 to TRBJ1-4, with unresolved D. The V gene's germline CDR1 is KGHSH and CDR2 LQKENI. This CDR3 contains 15 residues. V was shortened by 2 bases and J by 0 bases, with 7 bases between the two germline ends. CDR3 coding DNA: TGTGCCAGCTCACCAAGACTGGCAACTAATGAAAAACTGTTTTTT. It is translated as CASSPRLATNEKLFF.

The chain links TRBV6-5 to TRBJ1-2, with D unresolved. Germline V gives CDR1 MNHEY, CDR2 SVGAGI. This CDR3 contains 14 residues. Trimming shortened V by 6 bases and J by 8 bases, and 19 bases separated the two germline ends. CDR3 nucleotide sequence: TGTGCCAGCAGACCAGGTTGGGAGTTGCAAGGCTACACCTTC. Translation: CASRPGWELQGYTF.

This clone was seen once. V is TRBV9 and J is TRBJ2-1, with 11 bases identical to TRBD2. The CDR3 length is 15 residues. V lost 3 bases and J lost 4; bases outside the gene matches: 3. CDR1 is SGDLS, CDR2 YYNGEE, per germline. The CDR3 reads CASSALAGGYNEQFF. The CDR3, as DNA: TGTGCCAGCAGCGCTCTAGCGGGGGGTTACAATGAGCAGTTCTTC.

This sequence joins TRBV7-9 and TRBJ1-5, with TRBD1 as a possible D gene (5 bases). This CDR3 comprises 16 residues. V gave up 2 bases and J gave up 3 bases, with 14 bases separating them. Germline V gene data show CDR1 as SEHNR and CDR2 as FQNEAQ (reference sequence). The CDR3 region has the DNA TGTGCCAGCAGCTTACCGTCATGGGGCATCAATCAGCCCCAGCATTTT. It encodes CASSLPSWGINQPQHF.

The CDR3 DNA follows: TGTGCCAGCAGCGTATATCTTCCGAAATCTTACAACGCCGGACAGTTCAATCAGCCCCAGCATTTT. Residues: CASSVYLPKSYNAGQFNQPQHF. The J gene is TRBJ1-5, the V gene TRBV9; a weak D match, TRBD1 (6 bases). Germline V gene sequence: CDR1 SGDLS, CDR2 YYNGEE. The CDR3 is 22 amino acids. Deletions cut 1 base from V and 3 bases from J, with 32 bases between.

This rearrangement joins TRBV7-6 to TRBJ1-1; 7 nucleotides agree with TRBD1. The ends lost 1 base at V and 4 bases at J; junction bases unmatched: 0. The CDR3 sequence is 13 residues long. CDR1 and CDR2 (germline): SGHVS, FNYEAQ. CDR3 loop: CASSLGQGTEAFF. In DNA form, the CDR3 reads TGTGCCAGCAGCTTAGGACAGGGCACTGAAGCTTTCTTT.

The rearrangement links TRBV6-5 to TRBJ1-1, with TRBD1 as a possible D gene (5 bases). V dropped 0 bases and J dropped 6 bases, with 11 bases sitting between them. This CDR3 has 14 residues. The V gene's germline CDR1 is MNHEY and CDR2 SVGAGI. Here the CDR3 DNA reads TGTGCCAGCAGTTACTCGACAGCAGGCGCTGAAGCTTTCTTT. Protein product: CASSYSTAGAEAFF.

The chain combines TRBV6-5 with TRBJ1-4; D not resolved. The CDR3 is 15 residues long. Germline loops: CDR1 MNHEY, CDR2 SVGAGI. V lost 0 bases and J 6 bases, leaving 11 bases between the germline ends. CDR3 DNA sequence: TGTGCCAGCAGTTACTCCACCGGGGAGGATGAAAAACTGTTTTTT. This gives the protein CASSYSTGEDEKLFF.

This clone was seen only once. The chain couples TRBV9 to TRBJ2-3; a weak D match, TRBD2 (5 bases). Germline-derived CDR1 and CDR2 are SGDLS and YYNGEE. The CDR3 length is 16 residues. Trimming removed 2 bases from V and 3 bases from J, with 16 bases in between. CDR3 region: CASSVYPAVKTDTQYF. DNA for the CDR3: TGTGCCAGCAGCGTCTATCCAGCGGTTAAAACAGATACGCAGTATTTT.

J is TRBJ1-5 and V is TRBV6-4, with TRBD1 as a possible D gene (6 bases). CDR1 is MRHNA and CDR2 is SNTAGT in the germline V gene. The ends were cut back, 6 bases at V and 6 bases at J, with 18 bases in the middle. The CDR3 is made up of 15 amino acids. CDR3 in DNA: TGTGCCAGCAGCGCTGAAACAGGGAGGGGTCAGCCCCAGCATTTT. This sequence encodes CASSAETGRGQPQHF.

V is TRBV5-1 and J is TRBJ2-3, with 10 bases aligning to TRBD2. CDR3 length: 16 residues. With V trimmed by 0 bases and J by 3 bases, 4 bases remained unmatched. CDR1 and CDR2 (germline): SGHRS, YFSETQ. The CDR3 loop is CASSLEPSGGTDTQYF. The CDR3 bases are TGCGCCAGCAGCTTGGAACCTAGCGGGGGAACAGATACGCAGTATTTT.